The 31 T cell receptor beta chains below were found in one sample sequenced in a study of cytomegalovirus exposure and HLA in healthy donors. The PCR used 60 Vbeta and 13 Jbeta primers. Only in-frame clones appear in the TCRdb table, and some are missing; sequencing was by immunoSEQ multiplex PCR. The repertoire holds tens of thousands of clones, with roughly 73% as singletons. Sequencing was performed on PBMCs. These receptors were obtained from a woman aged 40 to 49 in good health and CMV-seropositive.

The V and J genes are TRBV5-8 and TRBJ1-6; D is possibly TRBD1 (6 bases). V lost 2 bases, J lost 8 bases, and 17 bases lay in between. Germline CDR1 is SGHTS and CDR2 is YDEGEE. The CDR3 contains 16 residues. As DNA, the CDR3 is TGTGCCAGCAGCTTCCGTACAGGGAGGGAGGATTCACCCCTCCACTTT. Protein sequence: CASSFRTGREDSPLHF.

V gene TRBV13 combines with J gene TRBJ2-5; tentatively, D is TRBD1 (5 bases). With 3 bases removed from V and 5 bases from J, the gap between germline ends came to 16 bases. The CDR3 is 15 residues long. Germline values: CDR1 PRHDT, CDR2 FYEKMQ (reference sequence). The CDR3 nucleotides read TGTGCCAGCAGCTTGATACAGGCCGGTTTGGAGACCCAGTACTTC. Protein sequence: CASSLIQAGLETQYF. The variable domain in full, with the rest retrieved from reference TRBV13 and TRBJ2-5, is AAGVIQSPRHLIKEKRETATLKCYPIPRHDTVYWYQQGPGQDPQFLISFYEKMQSDKGSIPDRFSAQQFSDYHSELNMSSLELGDSALYFCASSLIQAGLETQYFGPGTRLLVL.

CDR3 bases: TGTGCCAGCGGGAAGATGCAGGGGGACAATCAGCCCCAGCATTTT. Translated: CASGKMQGDNQPQHF. J is TRBJ1-5 and V is TRBV6-1; 7 positions match TRBD1. V was pared by 8 bases and J by 3 bases, with 10 bases of the junction left unmatched. The CDR3 totals 15 residues. Germline CDR1 reads MNHNS; CDR2 reads SASEGT.

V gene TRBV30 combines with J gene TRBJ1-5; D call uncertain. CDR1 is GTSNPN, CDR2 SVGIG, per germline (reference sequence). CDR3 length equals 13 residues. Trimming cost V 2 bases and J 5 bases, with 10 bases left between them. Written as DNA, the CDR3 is TGTGCCTGGAGTAGGAGGGCTGATCAGCCCCAGCATTTT. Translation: CAWSRRADQPQHF.

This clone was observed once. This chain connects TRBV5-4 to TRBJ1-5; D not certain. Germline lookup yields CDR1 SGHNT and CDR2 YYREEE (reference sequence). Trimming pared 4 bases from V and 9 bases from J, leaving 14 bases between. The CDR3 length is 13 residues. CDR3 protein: CASSEAQNGPQHF. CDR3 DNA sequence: TGTGCCAGCAGCGAAGCGCAGAACGGGCCCCAGCATTTT.

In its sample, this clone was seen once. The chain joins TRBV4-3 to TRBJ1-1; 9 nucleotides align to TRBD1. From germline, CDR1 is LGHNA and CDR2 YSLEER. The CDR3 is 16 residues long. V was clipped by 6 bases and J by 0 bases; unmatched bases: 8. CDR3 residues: CASRSGTGSMNTEAFF. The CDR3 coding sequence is TGCGCCAGCAGATCCGGGACAGGGAGCATGAACACTGAAGCTTTCTTT.

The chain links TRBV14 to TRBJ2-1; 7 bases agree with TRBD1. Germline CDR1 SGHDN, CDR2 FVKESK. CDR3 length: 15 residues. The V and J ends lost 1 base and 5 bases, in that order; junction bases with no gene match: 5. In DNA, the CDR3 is TGTGCCAGCAGCCAAGGACAGGGACGGAACAATGAGCAGTTCTTC. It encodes CASSQGQGRNNEQFF.

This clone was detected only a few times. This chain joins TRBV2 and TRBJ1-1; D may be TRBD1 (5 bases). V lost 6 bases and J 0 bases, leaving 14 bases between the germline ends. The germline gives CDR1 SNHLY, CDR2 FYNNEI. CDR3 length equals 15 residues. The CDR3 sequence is CASRGGGGMNTEAFF. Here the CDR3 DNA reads TGTGCCAGCAGGGGGGGTGGAGGGATGAACACTGAAGCTTTCTTT.

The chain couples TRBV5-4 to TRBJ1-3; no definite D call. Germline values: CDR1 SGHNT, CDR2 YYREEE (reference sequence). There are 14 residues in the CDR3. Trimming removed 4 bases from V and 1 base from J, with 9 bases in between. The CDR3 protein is CASSPLPSGNTIYF. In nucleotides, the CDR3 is TGTGCCAGCAGCCCCCTACCATCTGGAAACACCATATATTTT. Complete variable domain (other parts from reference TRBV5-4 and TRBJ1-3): ETGVTQSPTHLIKTRGQQVTLRCSSQSGHNTVSWYQQALGQGPQFIFQYYREEENGRGNFPPRFSGLQFPNYSSELNVNALELDDSALYLCASSPLPSGNTIYFGEGSWLTVV.

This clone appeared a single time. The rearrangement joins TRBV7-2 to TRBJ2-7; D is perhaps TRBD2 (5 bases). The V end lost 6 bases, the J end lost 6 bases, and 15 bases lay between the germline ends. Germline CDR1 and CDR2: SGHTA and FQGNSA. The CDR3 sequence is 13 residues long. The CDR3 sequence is CASRPADRGEQYF. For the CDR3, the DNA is TGTGCCAGCAGACCAGCGGACCGTGGCGAGCAGTACTTC.

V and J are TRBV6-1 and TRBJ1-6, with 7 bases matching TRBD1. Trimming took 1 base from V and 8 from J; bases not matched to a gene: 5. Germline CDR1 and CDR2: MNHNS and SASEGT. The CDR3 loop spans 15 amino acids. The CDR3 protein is CASSEVTGADSPLHF. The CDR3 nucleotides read TGTGCCAGCAGTGAAGTCACAGGGGCTGATTCACCCCTCCACTTT.

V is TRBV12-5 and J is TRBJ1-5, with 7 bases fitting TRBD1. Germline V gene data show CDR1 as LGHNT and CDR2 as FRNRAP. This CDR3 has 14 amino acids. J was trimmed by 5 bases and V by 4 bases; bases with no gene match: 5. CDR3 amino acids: CASGSTGRHQPQHF. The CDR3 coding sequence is TGTGCTAGTGGTTCGACAGGGAGACATCAGCCCCAGCATTTT.

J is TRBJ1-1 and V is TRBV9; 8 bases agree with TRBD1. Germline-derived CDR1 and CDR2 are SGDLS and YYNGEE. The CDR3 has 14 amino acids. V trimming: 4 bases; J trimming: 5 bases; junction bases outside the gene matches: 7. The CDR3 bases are TGTGCCAGCAGCATTCAACAGGGGGGAACTGAAGCTTTCTTT. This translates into CASSIQQGGTEAFF.

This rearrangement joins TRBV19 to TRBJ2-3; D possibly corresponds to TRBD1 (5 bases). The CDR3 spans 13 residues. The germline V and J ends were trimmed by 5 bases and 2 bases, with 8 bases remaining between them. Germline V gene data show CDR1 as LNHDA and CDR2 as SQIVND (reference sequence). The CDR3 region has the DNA TGTGCCAGTAGTCTACAGGTCACAGATACGCAGTATTTT. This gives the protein CASSLQVTDTQYF.

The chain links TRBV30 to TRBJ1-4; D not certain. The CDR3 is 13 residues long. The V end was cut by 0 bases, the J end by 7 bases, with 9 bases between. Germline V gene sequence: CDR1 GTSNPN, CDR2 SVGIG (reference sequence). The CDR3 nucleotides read TGTGCCTGGAGTGTACGGGAGGGTGAAAAACTGTTTTTT. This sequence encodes CAWSVREGEKLFF.

The CDR3 DNA is TGTGCCAGTCTAAACCCAGGGGCCGGCTACACCTTC. It specifies CASLNPGAGYTF. The V and J genes are TRBV27 and TRBJ1-2; a possible D gene is TRBD1 (6 bases). The V end was cut by 9 bases, the J end by 8 bases, with 16 bases between. CDR1 MNHEY and CDR2 SMNVEV come from the germline V gene (reference sequence). The CDR3 length is 12 residues.

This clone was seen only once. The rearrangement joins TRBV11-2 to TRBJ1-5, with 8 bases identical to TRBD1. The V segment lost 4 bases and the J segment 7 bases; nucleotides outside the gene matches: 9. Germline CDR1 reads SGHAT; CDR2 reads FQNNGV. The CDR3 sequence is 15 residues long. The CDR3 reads CASSSGTGIGQPQHF. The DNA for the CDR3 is TGTGCCAGCAGCTCGGGGACAGGCATCGGGCAGCCCCAGCATTTT.

In DNA form, the CDR3 reads TGTGCCAGCAGCGTAGGGACAGCCGACGTGAACACTGAAGCTTTCTTT. Translating it yields CASSVGTADVNTEAFF. V is TRBV9 and J is TRBJ1-1; D is possibly TRBD1 (6 bases). Trimming took off 0 bases at V and 0 bases at J, with 12 bases between the two ends. CDR3 length: 16 residues. Germline V gives CDR1 SGDLS, CDR2 YYNGEE.

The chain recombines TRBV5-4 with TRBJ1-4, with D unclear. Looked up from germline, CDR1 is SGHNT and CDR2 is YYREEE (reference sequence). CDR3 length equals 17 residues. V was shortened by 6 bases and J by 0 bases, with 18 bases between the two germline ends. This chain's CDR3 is CASTGKIPPATNEKLFF. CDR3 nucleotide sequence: TGTGCCAGCACCGGGAAGATCCCACCTGCAACTAATGAAAAACTGTTTTTT. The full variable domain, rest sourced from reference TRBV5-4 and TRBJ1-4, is ETGVTQSPTHLIKTRGQQVTLRCSSQSGHNTVSWYQQALGQGPQFIFQYYREEENGRGNFPPRFSGLQFPNYSSELNVNALELDDSALYLCASTGKIPPATNEKLFFGSGTQLSVL.

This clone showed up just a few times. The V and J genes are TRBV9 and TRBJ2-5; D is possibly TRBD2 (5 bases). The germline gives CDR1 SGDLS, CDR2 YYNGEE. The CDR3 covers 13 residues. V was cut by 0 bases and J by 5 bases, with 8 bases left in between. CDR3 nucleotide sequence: TGTGCCAGCAGCGTAGCCCGGGATGAGACCCAGTACTTC. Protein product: CASSVARDETQYF.

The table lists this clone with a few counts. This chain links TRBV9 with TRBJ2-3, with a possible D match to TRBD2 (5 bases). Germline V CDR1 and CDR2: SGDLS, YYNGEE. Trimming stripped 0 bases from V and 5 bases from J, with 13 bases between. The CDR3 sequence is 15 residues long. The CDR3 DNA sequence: TGTGCCAGCAGCGTAGTCAGCGGAAATAAAGATACGCAGTATTTT. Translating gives CASSVVSGNKDTQYF.

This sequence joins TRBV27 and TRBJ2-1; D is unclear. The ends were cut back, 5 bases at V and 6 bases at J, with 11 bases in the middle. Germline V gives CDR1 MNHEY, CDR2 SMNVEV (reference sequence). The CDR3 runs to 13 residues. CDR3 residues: CASSPPFGNEQFF. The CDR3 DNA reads TGTGCCAGCAGTCCCCCTTTCGGCAATGAGCAGTTCTTC.

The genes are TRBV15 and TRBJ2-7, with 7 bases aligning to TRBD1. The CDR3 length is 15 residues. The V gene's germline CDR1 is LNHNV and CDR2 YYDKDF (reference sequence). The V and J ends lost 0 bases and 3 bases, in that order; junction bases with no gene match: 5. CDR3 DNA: TGTGCCACCAGCAGAGATCGGGGACAGTACTACGAGCAGTACTTC. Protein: CATSRDRGQYYEQYF. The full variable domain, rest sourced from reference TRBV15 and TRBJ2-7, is DAMVIQNPRYQVTQFGKPVTLSCSQTLNHNVMYWYQQKSSQAPKLLFHYYDKDFNNEADTPDNFQSRRPNTSFCFLDIRSPGLGDTAMYLCATSRDRGQYYEQYFGPGTRLTVT.

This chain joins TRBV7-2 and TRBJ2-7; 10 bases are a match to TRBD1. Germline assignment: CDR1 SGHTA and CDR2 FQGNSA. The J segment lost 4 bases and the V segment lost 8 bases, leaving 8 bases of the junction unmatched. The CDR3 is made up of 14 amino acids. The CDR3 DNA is TGTGCCAGCGGACGGGGACAGGGGTGGTACGAGCAGTACTTC. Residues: CASGRGQGWYEQYF.

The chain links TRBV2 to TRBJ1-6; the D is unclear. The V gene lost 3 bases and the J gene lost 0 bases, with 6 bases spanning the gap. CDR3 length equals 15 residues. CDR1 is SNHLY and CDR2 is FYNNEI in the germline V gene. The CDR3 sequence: CASSDTSSYNSPLHF. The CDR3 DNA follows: TGTGCCAGCAGTGACACCAGCTCCTATAATTCACCCCTCCACTTT.

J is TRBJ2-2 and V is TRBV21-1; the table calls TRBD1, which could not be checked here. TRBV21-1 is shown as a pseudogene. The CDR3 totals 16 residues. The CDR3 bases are TGTGCCAGCAGCCAGCGGAGGGGGCGGGGCACCGGGGAGCTGTTTTTT. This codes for CASSQRRGRGTGELFF.

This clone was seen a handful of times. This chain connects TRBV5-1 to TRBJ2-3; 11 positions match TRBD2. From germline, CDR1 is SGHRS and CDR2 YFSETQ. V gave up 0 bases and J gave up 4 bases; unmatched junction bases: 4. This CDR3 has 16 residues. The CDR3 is CASSLDLAGGSDTQYF. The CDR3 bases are TGCGCCAGCAGCTTGGACTTAGCGGGGGGGTCAGATACGCAGTATTTT.

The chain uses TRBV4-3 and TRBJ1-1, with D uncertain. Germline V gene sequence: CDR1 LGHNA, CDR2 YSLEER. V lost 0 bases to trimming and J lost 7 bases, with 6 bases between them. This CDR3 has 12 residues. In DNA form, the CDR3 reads TGCGCCAGCAGCCAAGATCTTAATGAAGCTTTCTTT. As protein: CASSQDLNEAFF.

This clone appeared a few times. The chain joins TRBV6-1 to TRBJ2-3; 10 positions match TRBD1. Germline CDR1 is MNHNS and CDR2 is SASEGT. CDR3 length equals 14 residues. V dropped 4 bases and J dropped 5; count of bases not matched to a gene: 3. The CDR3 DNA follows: TGTGCCAGCAGTGGGGACAGGGGATTAGATACGCAGTATTTT. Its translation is CASSGDRGLDTQYF.

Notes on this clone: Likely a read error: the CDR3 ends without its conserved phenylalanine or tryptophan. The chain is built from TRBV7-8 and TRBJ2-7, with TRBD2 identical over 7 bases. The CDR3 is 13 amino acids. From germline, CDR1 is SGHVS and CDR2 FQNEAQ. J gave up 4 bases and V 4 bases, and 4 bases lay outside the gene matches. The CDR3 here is CASSYPGGYEQYL. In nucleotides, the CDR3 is TGTGCCAGCAGCTACCCCGGGGGGTACGAGCAGTACCTC.

CDR3 nucleotide sequence: TGTGCCGGTCCCGACAGGGGGCGAGAAGAGACCCAGTACTTC. It specifies CAGPDRGREETQYF. This chain connects TRBV6-4 to TRBJ2-5; 10 bases are a match to TRBD1. Per germline, CDR1 MRHNA and CDR2 SNTAGT. V lost 11 bases, J lost 3 bases, and 9 bases stayed unmatched. The CDR3 has 14 amino acids.